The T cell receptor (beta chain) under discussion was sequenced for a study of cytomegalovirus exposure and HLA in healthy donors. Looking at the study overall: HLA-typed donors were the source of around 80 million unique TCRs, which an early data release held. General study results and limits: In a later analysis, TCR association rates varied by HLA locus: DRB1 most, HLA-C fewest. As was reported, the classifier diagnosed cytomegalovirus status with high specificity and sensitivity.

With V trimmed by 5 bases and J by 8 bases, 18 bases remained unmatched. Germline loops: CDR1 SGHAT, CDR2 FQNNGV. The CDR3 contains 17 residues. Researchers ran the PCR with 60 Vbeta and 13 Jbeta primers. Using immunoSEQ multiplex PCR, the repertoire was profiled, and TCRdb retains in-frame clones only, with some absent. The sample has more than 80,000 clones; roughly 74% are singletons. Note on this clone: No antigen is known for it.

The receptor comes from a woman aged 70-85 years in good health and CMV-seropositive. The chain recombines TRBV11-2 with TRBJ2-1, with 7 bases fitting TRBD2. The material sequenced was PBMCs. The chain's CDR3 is CASSPSTLAVVFDEQFF. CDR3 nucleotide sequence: TGTGCCAGCAGCCCGTCGACGCTAGCGGTGGTTTTCGATGAGCAGTTCTTC.